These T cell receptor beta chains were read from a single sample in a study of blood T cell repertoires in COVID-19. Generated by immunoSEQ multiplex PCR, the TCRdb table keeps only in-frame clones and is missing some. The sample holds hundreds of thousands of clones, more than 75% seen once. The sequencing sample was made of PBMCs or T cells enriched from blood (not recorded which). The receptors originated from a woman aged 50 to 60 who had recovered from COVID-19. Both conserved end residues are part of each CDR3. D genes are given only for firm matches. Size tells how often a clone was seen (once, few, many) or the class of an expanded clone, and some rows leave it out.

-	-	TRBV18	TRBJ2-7	TGTGCCAGCTCACTACAGGGATACGAGCAGTACTTC	CASSLQGYEQYF
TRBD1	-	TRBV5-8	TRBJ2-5	TGTGCCAGCAGCTACCCGGGACAGGGATACCAAGAGACCCAGTACTTC	CASSYPGQGYQETQYF
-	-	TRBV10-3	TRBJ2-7	TGTGCCATGTCTGAACAGGCTTACTACGAGCAGTACTTC	CAMSEQAYYEQYF
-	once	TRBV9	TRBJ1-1	TGTGCCAGCAGCGTAGCCGGGAACACTGAAGCTTTCTTT	CASSVAGNTEAFF
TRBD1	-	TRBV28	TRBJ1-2	TGTGCCAGCAGGGGAACCGGGACAGGGGGCTTCGGGGTTGGCTACACCTTC	CASRGTGTGGFGVGYTF
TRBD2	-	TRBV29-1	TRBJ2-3	TGCAGCGTTGCACCACCGGGAGGTACGCAGTATTTT	CSVAPPGGTQYF
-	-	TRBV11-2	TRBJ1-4	TGTGCCAGCAGCCCTACGGGACAACCTGAAAAACTGTTTTTT	CASSPTGQPEKLFF
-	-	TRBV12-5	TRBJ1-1	TGTGCTAGTAATGCGGGGGTTGGCACTGAAGCTTTCTTT	CASNAGVGTEAFF
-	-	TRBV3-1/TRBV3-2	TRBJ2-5	TGTGCCAGCAGCCAAGCGAGAGAGACCCAGTACTTC	CASSQARETQYF
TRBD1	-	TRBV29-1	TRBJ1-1	TGCAGCGCCCCGGGACAGGGGGGCACTGAAGCTTTCTTT	CSAPGQGGTEAFF
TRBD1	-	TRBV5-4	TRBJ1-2	TGTGCCGTAAGAAAGGGACAGGGTTATGGCTACACCTTC	CAVRKGQGYGYTF
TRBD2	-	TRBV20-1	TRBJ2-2	TGCAGTGCTAGTCGGGGGAGCGGGGCCGGGGAGCTGTTTTTT	CSASRGSGAGELFF
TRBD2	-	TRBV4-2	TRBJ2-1	TGTGCCAGCAGCCAATACGCCTCCTCCGCGGGAGGGCCAAATGAGCAGTTCTTC	CASSQYASSAGGPNEQFF
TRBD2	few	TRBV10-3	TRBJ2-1	TGTGCCACCTACACTAGCGGGAGGTCCAATGAGCAGTTCTTC	CATYTSGRSNEQFF
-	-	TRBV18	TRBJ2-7	TGTGCCAGCTCAGGGGAGGTCTACTCCTACGAGCAGTACTTC	CASSGEVYSYEQYF
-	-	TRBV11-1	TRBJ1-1	TGTGCCAGCAGCCCCCGGGTGTCCACTGAAGCTTTCTTT	CASSPRVSTEAFF
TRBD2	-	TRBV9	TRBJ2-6	TGTGCCAGCAGCGGGCTAGCGGGAGTAACCGGGGCCAACGTCCTGACTTTC	CASSGLAGVTGANVLTF
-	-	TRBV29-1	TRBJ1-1	TGCAGCGCAGCACAGGGTTGGGACACTGAAGCTTTCTTT	CSAAQGWDTEAFF
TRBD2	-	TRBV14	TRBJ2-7	TGTGCCAGCAGCCACGAAACTAGCGGGAGACCTCACTCCTACGAGCAGTACTTC	CASSHETSGRPHSYEQYF
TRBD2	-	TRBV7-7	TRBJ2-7	TGTGCTAGCAGCTTAGAGCGGGGGGGAGAGCAGTACTTC	CASSLERGGEQYF
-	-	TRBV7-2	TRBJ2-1	TGTGCCAGCGCACAAGAACGGACAAGTTTAGTCTTCTTC	CASAQERTSLVFF
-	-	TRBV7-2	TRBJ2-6	TGTGCCAGCAGCTTAAGCTTCGGGTGGGTCTCTGGGGCCAACGTCCTGACTTTC	CASSLSFGWVSGANVLTF
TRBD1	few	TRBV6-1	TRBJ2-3	TGTGCCAGCAGTGAATGGGGACAGCAAGATACGCAGTATTTT	CASSEWGQQDTQYF
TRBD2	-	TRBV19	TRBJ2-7	TGTGCCAGTAGTATAGATTTCGGCACAGGGACTAGCAGGCGGTACGAGCAGTACTTC	CASSIDFGTGTSRRYEQYF
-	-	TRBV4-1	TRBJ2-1	TGCGCCAGCAGCCCCCTGACTAGTAAGAATGAGCAGTTCTTC	CASSPLTSKNEQFF
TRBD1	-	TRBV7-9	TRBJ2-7	TGTGCCAGCAGCTCGGACAGGGGCTACGAGCAGTACTTC	CASSSDRGYEQYF
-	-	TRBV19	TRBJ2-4	TGTGCCAGTAAAGAGCAGGAAAACATTCAGTACTTC	CASKEQENIQYF
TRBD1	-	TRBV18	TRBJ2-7	TGTGCCAGCTCACTCCGGGACAGGGTCCCTCGCGAGCAGTACTTC	CASSLRDRVPREQYF
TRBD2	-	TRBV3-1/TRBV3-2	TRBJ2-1	TGTGCCAGCAGCCAAGAACCCCTTGATCCAGCGGGAGGGTATGTTGAGCAGTTCTTC	CASSQEPLDPAGGYVEQFF
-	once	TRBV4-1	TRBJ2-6	TGCGCCAGCAGCCAAAACAGGGCGAGCTCTGGGGCCAACGTCCTGACTTTC	CASSQNRASSGANVLTF
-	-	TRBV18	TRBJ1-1	TGTGCCAGCTCACCACCGGCAGGTAAAGCTTTCTTT	CASSPPAGKAFF
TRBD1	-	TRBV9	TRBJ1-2	TGTGCCAGCACACTGGGGACAGGGGGCGGCTACACCTTC	CASTLGTGGGYTF
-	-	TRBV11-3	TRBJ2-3	TGTGCCAGCAGCCCCGGTAGAGAAGATACGCAGTATTTT	CASSPGREDTQYF
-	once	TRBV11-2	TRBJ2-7	TGTGCCAGCAGCTTATCAGGGGAGAGCTCCTACGAGCAGTACTTC	CASSLSGESSYEQYF
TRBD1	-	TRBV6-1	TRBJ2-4	TGTGCCAGCAGTGTGACGACAGGGGGCGACAGCCTAGCCAAAAACATTCAGTACTTC	CASSVTTGGDSLAKNIQYF
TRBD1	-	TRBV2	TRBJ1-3	TGTGCCAGCAGTGCGGGCGGGACAGCCTCTGGAAACACCATATATTTT	CASSAGGTASGNTIYF
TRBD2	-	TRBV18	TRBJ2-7	TGTGCCAGCTCCCACGGCGGGAGGGGGCAGTACGAGCAGTACTTC	CASSHGGRGQYEQYF
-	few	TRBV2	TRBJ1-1	TGTGCCAGCAGGGGCGACAGCTTGAACACTGAAGCTTTCTTT	CASRGDSLNTEAFF
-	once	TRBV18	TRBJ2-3	TGTGCCAGCTCACCACTTTCGGGGGGCCCCACAGATACGCAGTATTTT	CASSPLSGGPTDTQYF
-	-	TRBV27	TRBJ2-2	TGTGCCAGCAGTTTCACTAGACCAACCACCGGGGAGCTGTTTTTT	CASSFTRPTTGELFF
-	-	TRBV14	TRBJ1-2	TGTGCCAGCAGCCGGACAGACTATGGCTACACCTTC	CASSRTDYGYTF
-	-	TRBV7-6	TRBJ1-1	TGTGCCAGCAGCGCAAATAAGGGAGGGACATACACTGAAGCTTTCTTT	CASSANKGGTYTEAFF
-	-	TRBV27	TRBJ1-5	TGTGCCAGCGGGGCGAGGCCCCAGCATTTT	CASGARPQHF
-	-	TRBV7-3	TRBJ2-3	TGTGCCAGCAGCTTAACCGGGAGTGGTTCAGATACGCAGTATTTT	CASSLTGSGSDTQYF
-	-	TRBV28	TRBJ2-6	TGTGCCAGCACCACTGGGGCCAACGTCCTGACTTTC	CASTTGANVLTF
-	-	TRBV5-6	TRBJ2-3	TGTGCCAGCAGCTTAGGAGCTATCGCAGATACGCAGTATTTT	CASSLGAIADTQYF
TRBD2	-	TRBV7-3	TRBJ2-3	TGTGCCAGCAGCTGGGGCCTAGCGGGCAGCACAGATACGCAGTATTTT	CASSWGLAGSTDTQYF
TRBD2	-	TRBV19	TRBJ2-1	TGTGCCAGTAGTATTCTGGCTAGCGGGAGTCGGTTCTTC	CASSILASGSRFF
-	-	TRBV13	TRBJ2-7	TGTGCCAGCAGCCCGGGGGGCGGGAGATCGGGCGAGCAGTACTTC	CASSPGGGRSGEQYF
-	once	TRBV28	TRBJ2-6	TGTGCCAGCATCCAACGGGAGACTGGGGCCAACGTCCTGACTTTC	CASIQRETGANVLTF
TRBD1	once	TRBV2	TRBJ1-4	TGTGCCAGCAGTAGACAGGGGATGAATGAAAAACTGTTTTTT	CASSRQGMNEKLFF
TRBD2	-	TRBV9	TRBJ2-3	TGTGCCAGCAGCGTGGAACTAGCGCAGACAGATACGCAGTATTTT	CASSVELAQTDTQYF
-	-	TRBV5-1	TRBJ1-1	TGCGCCAGCAGCTTGGGGGCCGTGAACACTGAAGCTTTCTTT	CASSLGAVNTEAFF
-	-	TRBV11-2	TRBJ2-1	TGTGCCAGCAGCTTTGTCGAGAATTCTCAGTTCTTC	CASSFVENSQFF
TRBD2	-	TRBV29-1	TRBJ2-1	TGCAGCGTCGATGGGACTAGCGGGAGGGACTACAATGAGCAGTTCTTC	CSVDGTSGRDYNEQFF
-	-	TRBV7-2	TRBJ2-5	TGTGCCAGCAGCCGATATGACAGGTACTCGAACTTC	CASSRYDRYSNF
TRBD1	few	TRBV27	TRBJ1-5	TGTGCCAGCAGCCGGACAGGGTCTTCGATTCAGCCCCAGCATTTT	CASSRTGSSIQPQHF